A selection of T cell receptor beta chains follows, all from one sample in a study of T cells in narcolepsy. Data came from immunoSEQ multiplex PCR; TCRdb stores just in-frame clones and leaves some out. The data contain 12,000 or so clones, just under 95% of them singletons. Material: CD45RA- memory CD4+ T cells from PBMCs. All receptors derive from a human donor with narcolepsy. Both conserved end residues are part of each CDR3. Fields, in order: V gene, clone size, J gene, D gene, CDR3 protein, CDR3 DNA. The D gene is left open where the match is weak. The size field is filled for only some rows; it gives once, few, many or a size class.

TRBV19,.,TRBJ2-7,.,CASSPWSPGSTYEQYF,TGTGCCAGTAGCCCTTGGTCCCCAGGATCCACCTACGAGCAGTACTTC
TRBV7-2,.,TRBJ1-5,TRBD1,CASSGGTGNQPQHF,TGTGCCAGCAGCGGGGGGACAGGCAATCAGCCCCAGCATTTT
TRBV27,.,TRBJ1-5,.,CASSRGDKILIGNQPQHF,TGTGCCAGCTCCCGGGGGGACAAAATTTTGATCGGCAATCAGCCCCAGCATTTT
TRBV29-1,.,TRBJ2-5,.,CSVKGRGPNPETQYF,TGCAGCGTGAAGGGCAGGGGCCCTAACCCCGAGACCCAGTACTTC
TRBV6-6,few,TRBJ2-1,TRBD2,CASSYSLAVYNEQFF,TGTGCCAGCAGTTACTCACTAGCGGTATACAATGAGCAGTTCTTC
TRBV10-1,.,TRBJ1-1,TRBD1,CASSRGQGGTEAFF,TGCGCCAGCAGTCGGGGACAGGGGGGTACTGAAGCTTTCTTT
TRBV14,.,TRBJ2-7,.,CASSQVRGRAYEQYF,TGTGCCAGCAGCCAAGTGAGGGGTCGGGCCTACGAGCAGTACTTC
TRBV4-2,.,TRBJ1-2,.,CASSQDSNTGNYGYTF,TGTGCCAGCAGCCAAGATAGTAATACAGGGAACTATGGCTACACCTTC
TRBV19,.,TRBJ2-2,.,CASSAGSLTGELFF,TGTGCCAGTAGTGCAGGGAGTCTAACCGGGGAGCTGTTTTTT
TRBV2,.,TRBJ2-5,TRBD1,CASSDPGQQETQYF,TGTGCCAGCAGTGACCCGGGACAGCAAGAGACCCAGTACTTC
TRBV5-8,.,TRBJ2-7,.,CASSLGFYEQYF,TGTGCCAGCAGCTTGGGGTTTTACGAGCAGTACTTC
TRBV7-8,.,TRBJ1-6,.,CASSLQGSSYNSPLHF,TGTGCCAGCAGCTTACAGGGGAGCTCCTATAATTCACCCCTCCACTTT
TRBV2,.,TRBJ2-2,.,CASSEGQGFGGELFF,TGTGCCAGCAGTGAAGGGCAGGGGTTCGGCGGGGAGCTGTTTTTT
TRBV5-1,.,TRBJ1-5,.,CASSPDGFSNQPQHF,TGCGCCAGCAGTCCCGATGGATTTAGCAATCAGCCCCAGCATTTT
TRBV6-6,.,TRBJ2-3,.,CASSYPSTDTQYF,TGTGCCAGCAGTTATCCTAGCACGGATACGCAGTATTTT
TRBV30,.,TRBJ1-6,.,CAWNPGKGNSPLHF,TGTGCCTGGAATCCGGGGAAAGGGAATTCACCCCTCCACTTT
TRBV6-6,.,TRBJ2-5,.,CASNTKGETQYF,TGTGCCAGCAATACTAAAGGGGAGACCCAGTACTTC
TRBV19,.,TRBJ1-1,TRBD1,CASTRGQGNTEAFF,TGTGCCAGTACCCGGGGACAGGGAAACACTGAAGCTTTCTTT
TRBV6-1,.,TRBJ1-2,.,CASSIQGSRYGYTF,TGTGCCAGCAGTATTCAGGGCTCCCGCTATGGCTACACCTTC
TRBV30,.,TRBJ1-4,.,CAWSVRWGAPNEKLFF,TGTGCCTGGAGTGTAAGGTGGGGGGCACCTAATGAAAAACTGTTTTTT
TRBV28,.,TRBJ1-2,.,CAISDRLMGYTF,TGTGCCATTTCGGACCGTCTTATGGGCTACACCTTT
TRBV14,.,TRBJ2-7,TRBD1,CASSQNGAGTGVPYEQYF,TGTGCCAGCAGCCAAAACGGCGCCGGGACAGGTGTACCCTACGAGCAGTACTTC
TRBV27,.,TRBJ1-1,.,CASSPLRGNTEAFF,TGTGCCAGCAGTCCGCTGCGGGGGAACACTGAAGCTTTCTTT
TRBV14,.,TRBJ2-6,TRBD1,CASSQTQGALSGANVLTF,TGTGCCAGCAGCCAAACACAGGGGGCTTTATCTGGGGCCAACGTCCTGACTTTC
TRBV2,.,TRBJ2-7,.,CASRPGSIYEQYF,TGTGCCAGCAGACCAGGGAGCATCTACGAGCAGTACTTC
TRBV30,.,TRBJ2-1,.,CAWKGNQYNEQFF,TGTGCCTGGAAGGGGAACCAATACAATGAGCAGTTCTTC
TRBV19,.,TRBJ2-1,TRBD2,CASSPRTSGRNEQFF,TGTGCCAGTAGTCCCCGGACTAGCGGGAGGAATGAGCAGTTCTTC